These T cell receptor beta chains were read from a single sample in a study of tumor-infiltrating lymphocytes in localized non-small cell lung cancer. TCRdb's table, derived via immunoSEQ multiplex PCR, lists solely in-frame clones and lacks some. The sample has just under 30,000 clones, approximately 85% seen once; the top ten hold roughly 1.9%. The sequenced sample was lung tumor tissue. The receptors originated from a human donor with non-small cell lung cancer. Each CDR3 is given with its conserved first and last residue. D genes are given only for firm matches. Size values are once, few and many counts, or a class for expanded clones, and some rows have none.

v_gene	abundance	d_gene	j_gene	CDR3aa
TRBV29-1	.	.	TRBJ1-2	CSVDSYGYTF
TRBV28	.	TRBD1	TRBJ1-6	CTLDDRGLNSPLHF
TRBV7-2	.	TRBD1	TRBJ2-1	CASSAPPDRGQFF
TRBV7-2	.	.	TRBJ2-2	CASSPFVVGGTGELFF
TRBV6-6	.	.	TRBJ1-2	CASSYSIEGGSYTF
TRBV6-5	.	.	TRBJ1-2	CASSYTFVYGYTF
TRBV5-6	.	.	TRBJ1-5	CASSLEGHSNQPQHF
TRBV7-2	.	TRBD2	TRBJ2-1	CASSFREGSGEQFF
TRBV27	once	.	TRBJ2-7	CASSLRGERSYEQYF
TRBV6-5	once	.	TRBJ1-6	CASSYAYNSPLHF
TRBV2	.	.	TRBJ1-2	CASGVGGGYTF
TRBV4-2	.	.	TRBJ1-1	CASRGSEAFF
TRBV6-5	few	.	TRBJ2-5	CASSSRVGETQYF
TRBV9	.	.	TRBJ2-5	CASSVSGAGETQYF
TRBV30	.	.	TRBJ1-3	CAWTSGSGNTIYF
TRBV25-1	once	TRBD2	TRBJ2-7	CASNKTSGAFEQYF